This entry is about one T cell receptor (beta chain). Its antigen is undetermined. The data were taken from a study of siplizumab effects on memory and regulatory T cells. The study's findings and limits: In siplizumab cultures, the suppressive function of proliferating Tregs remained unconfirmed. Siplizumab led to significantly less abundant alloreactive sequences that could be traced back to unstimulated CD4+ memory cells.

Per-sample assaying covered 95,000 to 100,000 TCR templates. Measured with immunoSEQ multiplex PCR; TCRdb has only the in-frame clones, and not every one. This sample carries about 97,000 clones, 90% to 95% of them seen once, and the ten largest clones take roughly 1.1%. This CDR3 region has 12 residues. The germline V gene encodes CDR1 MNHNY and CDR2 SVGAGI (reference sequence). Trimming took 6 bases from V and 11 from J, leaving 16 bases between them. The receptor comes from a human donor in good health. The gene calls are TRBV6-6 and TRBJ1-1; D is ambiguous. The specimen was CD4+ T cells sorted from blood. CDR3 sequence: CASRTPPYGAFF. DNA for the CDR3: TGTGCCAGCAGAACCCCCCCGTACGGGGCTTTCTTT.